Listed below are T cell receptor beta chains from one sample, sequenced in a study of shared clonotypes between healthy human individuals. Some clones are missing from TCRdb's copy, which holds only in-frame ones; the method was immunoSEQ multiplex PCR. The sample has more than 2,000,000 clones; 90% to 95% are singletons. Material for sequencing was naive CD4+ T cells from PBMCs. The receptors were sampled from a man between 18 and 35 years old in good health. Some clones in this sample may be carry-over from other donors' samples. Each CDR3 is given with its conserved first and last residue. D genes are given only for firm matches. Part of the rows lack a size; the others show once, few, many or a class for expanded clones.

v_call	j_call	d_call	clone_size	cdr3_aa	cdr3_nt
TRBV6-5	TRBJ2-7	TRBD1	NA	CASSPTGVSEQYF	TGTGCCAGCAGTCCCACAGGGGTGAGCGAGCAGTACTTC
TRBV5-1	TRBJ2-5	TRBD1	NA	CASSRTGTEETQYF	TGCGCCAGCAGTCGTACCGGGACAGAAGAGACCCAGTACTTC
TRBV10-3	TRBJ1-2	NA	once	CAISEGGTRNYGYTF	TGTGCCATCAGTGAGGGGGGAACCCGGAACTATGGCTACACCTTC
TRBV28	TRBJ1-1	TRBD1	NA	CASSLGQGQDTEAFF	TGTGCCAGCAGTTTGGGACAGGGGCAGGACACTGAAGCTTTCTTT
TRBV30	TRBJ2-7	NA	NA	CAWSGSYEQYF	TGTGCCTGGAGCGGATCCTACGAGCAGTACTTC
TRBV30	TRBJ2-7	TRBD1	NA	CAWSGRGLGEQYF	TGTGCCTGGAGTGGCAGGGGGCTGGGGGAGCAGTACTTC
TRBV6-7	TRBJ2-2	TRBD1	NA	CASSYPPALKGQVTNTGELFF	TGTGCCAGCAGTTACCCCCCAGCGTTGAAGGGACAGGTGACGAATACCGGGGAGCTGTTTTTT
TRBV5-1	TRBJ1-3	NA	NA	CASSKPGNPSSGNTIYF	TGCGCCAGCAGCAAGCCTGGGAACCCTAGCTCTGGAAACACCATATATTTT
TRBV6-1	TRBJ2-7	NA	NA	CASSLRGPYEQYF	TGTGCCAGCAGCCTCAGGGGTCCCTACGAGCAGTACTTC
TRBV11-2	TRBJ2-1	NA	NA	CASSLAWRATNEQFF	TGTGCCAGCAGCTTAGCTTGGCGCGCGACCAATGAGCAGTTCTTC
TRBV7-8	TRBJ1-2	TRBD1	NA	CASSLGAGTGTYGYTF	TGTGCCAGCAGCTTGGGGGCCGGGACAGGGACTTATGGCTACACCTTC
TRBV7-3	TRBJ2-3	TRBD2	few	CASSLAGGSTDTQYF	TGTGCCAGCAGCTTAGCGGGAGGGAGCACAGATACGCAGTATTTT
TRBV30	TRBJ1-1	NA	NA	CAWREWTEAFF	TGTGCCTGGAGAGAGTGGACTGAAGCTTTCTTT
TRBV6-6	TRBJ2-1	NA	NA	CASGWESYNEQFF	TGTGCCAGCGGGTGGGAATCCTACAATGAGCAGTTCTTC
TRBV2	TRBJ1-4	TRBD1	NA	CASRGQANEKLFF	TGTGCCAGCAGGGGACAGGCTAATGAAAAACTGTTTTTT
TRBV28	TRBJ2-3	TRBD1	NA	CASSPRDRGSTDTQYF	TGTGCCAGCAGTCCCCGGGACAGGGGCAGCACAGATACGCAGTATTTT
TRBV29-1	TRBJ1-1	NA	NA	CSVLKTARGTEAFF	TGCAGCGTGCTGAAAACAGCACGGGGCACTGAAGCTTTCTTT
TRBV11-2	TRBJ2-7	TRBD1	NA	CASSPRQGETYEQYF	TGTGCCAGCAGCCCTCGGCAGGGGGAGACCTACGAGCAGTACTTC
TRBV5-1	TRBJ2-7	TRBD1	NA	CASSLRAQQGIPREQYF	TGCGCCAGCAGCTTGCGAGCCCAACAGGGGATACCTCGCGAGCAGTACTTC
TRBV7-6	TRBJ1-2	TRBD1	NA	CASSRTGGYGYTF	TGTGCCAGCAGTCGGACAGGGGGTTATGGCTACACCTTC
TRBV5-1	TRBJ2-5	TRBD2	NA	CASSGGLAGETQYF	TGCGCCAGCAGCGGGGGACTAGCGGGAGAGACCCAGTACTTC
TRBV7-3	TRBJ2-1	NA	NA	CASSSNMDEQFF	TGTGCCAGCAGCTCTAATATGGATGAGCAGTTCTTC
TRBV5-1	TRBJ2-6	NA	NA	CASSPGDNLPNVLTF	TGCGCCAGCAGCCCGGGGGATAATCTGCCCAACGTCCTGACTTTC
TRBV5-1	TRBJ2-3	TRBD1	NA	CASSLEQGARDTQYF	TGCGCCAGCAGCTTGGAACAGGGGGCCAGAGATACGCAGTATTTT
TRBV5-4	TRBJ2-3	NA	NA	CASSPSTDTQYF	TGTGCCAGCAGCCCAAGCACAGATACGCAGTATTTT
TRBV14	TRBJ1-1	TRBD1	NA	CASSRWDSDNTEAFF	TGTGCCAGCAGCCGATGGGACAGTGATAACACTGAAGCTTTCTTT
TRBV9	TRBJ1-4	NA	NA	CASSVGPLTSEKLFF	TGTGCCAGCAGCGTAGGTCCCCTAACCAGTGAAAAACTGTTTTTT
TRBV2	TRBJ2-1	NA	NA	CASSSLSYYNEQFF	TGTGCCAGCAGTTCCCTTTCCTACTACAATGAGCAGTTCTTC
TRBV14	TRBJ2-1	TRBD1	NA	CASSQNRGGEQFF	TGTGCCAGCAGCCAAAACAGGGGCGGTGAGCAGTTCTTC
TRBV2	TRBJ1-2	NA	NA	CASSLTSNYGYTF	TGTGCCAGCTCTTTGACATCAAACTATGGCTACACCTTC
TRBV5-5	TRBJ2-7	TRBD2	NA	CASSVSLAGDFYEQYF	TGTGCCAGCAGCGTTTCACTAGCGGGAGATTTTTACGAGCAGTACTTC
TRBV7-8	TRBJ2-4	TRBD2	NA	CASSKGLAALQYF	TGTGCCAGCAGCAAAGGACTAGCGGCACTTCAGTACTTC
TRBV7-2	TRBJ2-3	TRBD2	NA	CASSLDPSGRGTDTQYF	TGTGCCAGCAGCTTAGATCCTAGCGGGAGGGGCACAGATACGCAGTATTTT
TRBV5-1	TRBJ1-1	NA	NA	CASSFQFGDTEAFF	TGCGCCAGCAGCTTCCAGTTTGGGGACACTGAAGCTTTCTTT
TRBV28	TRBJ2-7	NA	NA	CASSLRAGTSEQYF	TGTGCCAGCAGTCTAAGGGCAGGGACTTCCGAGCAGTACTTC
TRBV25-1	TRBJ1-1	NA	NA	CASSENIGRDTEAFF	TGTGCCAGCAGTGAAAATATAGGGCGAGACACTGAAGCTTTCTTT
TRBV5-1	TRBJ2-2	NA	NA	CASSLGPSDSRWGELFF	TGCGCCAGCAGCTTGGGCCCCTCTGACAGCCGTTGGGGGGAGCTGTTTTTT
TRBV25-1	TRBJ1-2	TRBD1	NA	CASSDPPGTGVSHYGYTF	TGTGCCAGCAGTGATCCCCCCGGGACAGGGGTGTCTCACTATGGCTACACCTTC
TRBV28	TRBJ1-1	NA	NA	CASSGPFGLKGPRNTEAFF	TGTGCCAGCAGTGGCCCCTTTGGTTTGAAGGGCCCAAGGAACACTGAAGCTTTCTTT
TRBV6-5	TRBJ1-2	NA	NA	CASSYSSDYGYTF	TGTGCCAGCAGTTACTCGAGCGACTATGGCTACACCTTC
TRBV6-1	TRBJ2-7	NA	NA	CASTKTRVGGYEQYF	TGTGCCAGCACCAAGACCAGGGTGGGCGGGTACGAGCAGTACTTC
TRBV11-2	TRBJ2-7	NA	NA	CASSSVYEQYF	TGTGCCAGCAGCAGCGTCTACGAGCAGTACTTC
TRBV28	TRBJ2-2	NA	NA	CASSAGPISGGELFF	TGTGCCAGCAGTGCCGGACCGATCAGCGGTGGGGAGCTGTTTTTT
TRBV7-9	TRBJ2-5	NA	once	CASSLPMGSTQYF	TGTGCCAGCAGTCTCCCGATGGGCTCGACCCAGTACTTC